The 27 T cell receptor beta chains below come from one sample, sequenced in a study of T cells in Graves' hyperthyroidism and ophthalmopathy. Amplified TCR beta CDR3 regions came from RNA transcripts. In the first-round RT-PCR of the TCR CDR3, the HTBI primer set was used. One entry per CDR3 protein results from TCRdb running MiXCR on the multiplex PCR reads. This table holds a few hundred thousand distinct CDR3 sequences, roughly 46% found once. The specimen was peripheral blood or thyroid tissue (not recorded which). The receptors here all came from a woman under 30 with Graves' hyperthyroidism.

A few counts support this clonotype. Possible read error: a much larger clone is one base away. The chain links TRBV2 to TRBJ1-1; the D is unclear. This CDR3 is 13 amino acids long. The germline V gene has CDR1 SNHLY and CDR2 FYNNEI. Trimming took off 8 bases at V and 0 bases at J, with 10 bases between the two ends. The CDR3, as DNA: TGTGCCAGCGAGGGAACAGTGAACACTGAAGCTTTCTTT. This sequence encodes CASEGTVNTEAFF.

This clonotype showed up many times. Mismatch with germline at one junction end may stem from a read error. The J gene is TRBJ1-1, the V gene TRBV3-1, with D perhaps TRBD1 (6 bases). The CDR3 is 9 residues long. Germline values: CDR1 LGHDT, CDR2 YNNKEL (reference sequence). The CDR3 DNA is TGTGCCAGCAGCCAGAACAGGGTCTTT. This codes for CASSQNRVF.

This clonotype was found many times. The J gene is TRBJ1-2, the V gene TRBV12-3 or TRBV12-4, with 8 positions matching TRBD1. This CDR3 comprises 14 residues. V lost 7 bases, J lost 6 bases, and 10 bases stayed unmatched. CDR3 residues: CASTRTGPFHGYTF. CDR3 sequence (DNA): TGTGCCAGCACCCGGACAGGGCCATTTCATGGCTACACCTTC.

In its sample, this clonotype was seen many times. CDR3 coding DNA: TGTGCCAGCAGCCAAGAGAGGCCTAGCGGGACGCAGAAGACCCAGTACTTC. It is translated as CASSQERPSGTQKTQYF. The genes are TRBV3-1 and TRBJ2-5; 9 nucleotides match TRBD2. V was clipped by 0 bases and J by 6 bases; unmatched bases: 11. Looked up from germline, CDR1 is LGHDT and CDR2 is YNNKEL (reference sequence). The length of the CDR3 is 17 residues.

There are many counts of this clonotype. The chain links TRBV15 to TRBJ1-1; tentatively, D is TRBD1 (5 bases). CDR1 and CDR2 (germline): LNHNV, YYDKDF (reference sequence). The CDR3 runs to 13 residues. V lost 0 bases to trimming and J lost 8 bases, with 10 bases between them. The CDR3 sequence: CATSRDDRGEAFF. For the CDR3, the DNA is TGTGCCACCAGCAGAGATGATCGGGGGGAAGCTTTCTTT.

This clonotype was observed many times. The chain uses TRBV6-5 and TRBJ1-6; no clear D. The CDR3 covers 14 residues. The germline V and J ends were trimmed by 4 bases and 14 bases, with 18 bases remaining between them. In germline, CDR1 is MNHEY, CDR2 SVGAGI. CDR3 DNA: TGTGCCAGCAGTTTACCCTCCCTTCCCGAGGCCCTCCACTTT. This gives the protein CASSLPSLPEALHF.

Comments on this clonotype: Lacking the conserved final phenylalanine or tryptophan, this CDR3 likely reflects a read error. No DNA is shown, since the ends of the CDR3 on it are uncertain; the CDR3 is the one TCRdb lists. This chain uses TRBV20-1 with TRBJ2-5. Germline V CDR1 and CDR2: DFQATT, SNEGSKA (reference sequence). 8 amino acids form the CDR3, both terminal residues included. CDR3 loop: CSGRRQDY.

The chain is built from TRBV2 and TRBJ1-1, with 9 bases matching TRBD1. The CDR3 covers 14 residues. The germline gives CDR1 SNHLY, CDR2 FYNNEI. V lost 7 bases, J lost 4 bases, and 7 bases stayed unmatched. This chain's CDR3 is CASTRGQGGTEAFF. CDR3 DNA sequence: TGTGCCAGCACCCGGGGACAGGGAGGCACTGAAGCTTTCTTT.

J is TRBJ1-2 and V is TRBV7-9, with D maybe TRBD1 (5 bases). CDR3 length: 16 amino acids. The ends were cut back, 5 bases at V and 6 bases at J, with 22 bases in the middle. The V gene's germline CDR1 is SEHNR and CDR2 FQNEAQ (reference sequence). The CDR3 is CASSSAGAPVGDGYTF. The CDR3 region has the DNA TGTGCCAGCAGCAGCGCGGGAGCCCCCGTGGGGGATGGCTACACCTTC.

This clonotype has ten or more counts. The CDR3 region has the DNA TGTGCCAGCACTTGGGACAGGGGTCAGCCCCAGCATTTT. Its protein product is CASTWDRGQPQHF. V is TRBV2 and J is TRBJ1-5, with 10 bases lining up with TRBD1. The CDR3 loop spans 13 amino acids. Germline-derived CDR1 and CDR2 are SNHLY and FYNNEI. J was trimmed by 6 bases and V by 7 bases; bases with no gene match: 3.

The sample holds many counts of this clonotype. The chain carries TRBV10-2 and TRBJ2-3; D uncertain. The length of the CDR3 is 14 residues. The V and J ends lost 2 bases and 5 bases respectively, with 11 bases between them. The germline V gene has CDR1 WSHSY and CDR2 SAAADI. CDR3 sequence: CASSEGSVRDTQYF. The CDR3, as DNA: TGCGCCAGCAGTGAGGGCAGTGTCAGAGATACGCAGTATTTT.

The chain links TRBV29-1 to TRBJ1-5; tentatively, D is TRBD1 (5 bases). The CDR3 extends over 13 amino acids. The germline CDR1 and CDR2 sequences are SQVTM and ANQGSEA. With 5 bases removed from V and 14 bases from J, the gap between germline ends came to 22 bases. In DNA, the CDR3 is TGCAGCGTTTGGACTAGCGAGGGGTACAATGAGCATTTT. This codes for CSVWTSEGYNEHF.

This clonotype was picked up many times. The gene calls are TRBV6-5 and TRBJ2-7; TRBD2 matches 14 bases. V lost 4 bases to trimming and J lost 1 base; unmatched junction nucleotides: 9. CDR1 and CDR2 from the germline V gene are MNHEY and SVGAGI. CDR3 length: 18 amino acids. CDR3 in DNA: TGTGCCAGCAGTTGGGGACTAGCGGGAGCCGGGAGGTCCTACGAGCAGTACTTC. Protein product: CASSWGLAGAGRSYEQYF.

In this sample, this clonotype turned up many times. The chain combines TRBV20-1 with TRBJ1-2; 8 bases line up with TRBD1. Germline V gene sequence: CDR1 DFQATT, CDR2 SNEGSKA (reference sequence). After removal of 3 bases from V and 5 bases from J, the junction contained 8 bases not matched to a gene. The CDR3 length is 14 residues. CDR3 residues: CSARGVTGVYGYTF. The CDR3 bases are TGCAGTGCTAGGGGCGTGACAGGGGTTTATGGCTACACCTTC.

The genes are TRBV20-1 and TRBJ2-2; D is unresolved. The CDR3 is 11 amino acids. CDR1 DFQATT and CDR2 SNEGSKA come from the germline V gene (reference sequence). Trimming took 0 bases from V and 8 from J, leaving 4 bases between them. CDR3 sequence: CSARETGELFF. CDR3 in DNA: TGCAGTGCTAGAGAGACAGGGGAGCTGTTTTTT.

This clonotype appeared many times. This rearrangement joins TRBV7-6 to TRBJ2-7, with 12 bases identical to TRBD2. The V gene's germline CDR1 is SGHVS and CDR2 FNYEAQ. The V and J ends lost 5 bases and 4 bases, in that order; junction bases with no gene match: 6. The CDR3 length is 15 residues. CDR3 DNA: TGTGCCAGCAGCATCCTAGCGGGAGGGTTGTACGAGCAGTACTTC. This sequence encodes CASSILAGGLYEQYF.

The chain recombines TRBV12-3 or TRBV12-4 with TRBJ2-2, with D unclear. The CDR3 is 15 residues long. Trimming took off 0 bases at V and 4 bases at J, with 9 bases between the two ends. DNA of the CDR3: TGTGCCAGCAGTTTAGCGGGAATGAGCACCGGGGAGCTGTTTTTT. This sequence encodes CASSLAGMSTGELFF.

This clonotype was recorded once. The V and J genes are TRBV12-3 or TRBV12-4 and TRBJ1-1, with D hard to call. Trimming took 7 bases from V and 0 from J, leaving 12 bases between them. This CDR3 comprises 14 residues. This CDR3 is CASISVMMNTEAFF. CDR3 sequence (DNA): TGTGCCAGCATCTCAGTAATGATGAACACTGAAGCTTTCTTT.

The chain employs TRBV2 and TRBJ2-3; possibly TRBD2 for D (5 bases). Germline assignment: CDR1 SNHLY and CDR2 FYNNEI. Deletions cut 5 bases from V and 5 bases from J, with 11 bases between. The CDR3 length is 13 residues. CDR3 region: CASSYSGEDTQYF. The CDR3 DNA is TGTGCCAGCAGTTATTCCGGGGAAGATACGCAGTATTTT.

On this clonotype: A much larger clone lies one base from this, so it may be a read error. This sequence joins TRBV11-3 and TRBJ2-2; 10 nucleotides match TRBD1. From germline, CDR1 is SGHNT and CDR2 YENEEA. Trimming took 5 bases from V and 7 from J; bases not matched to a gene: 4. The length of the CDR3 is 14 residues. The CDR3 loop is CASSRQGAGGELFF. CDR3 nucleotides: TGTGCCAGCAGCCGACAGGGGGCCGGCGGGGAGCTGTTTTTT.

The gene calls are TRBV9 and TRBJ2-7, with TRBD1 identical over 9 bases. The V and J ends lost 2 bases and 6 bases, in that order; junction bases with no gene match: 0. The CDR3 is 12 residues long. The germline gives CDR1 SGDLS, CDR2 YYNGEE. The CDR3 protein is CASSVTGGEQYF. CDR3 DNA: TGTGCCAGCAGCGTGACAGGGGGCGAGCAGTACTTC.

The chain links TRBV29-1 to TRBJ2-7; D remains ambiguous. V was cut by 4 bases and J by 3 bases, with 34 bases left in between. CDR3 size: 20 residues. Germline loops: CDR1 SQVTM, CDR2 ANQGSEA. The CDR3 nucleotides are TGCAGCGTTGCTAAGGCCAGCAGCATCGATATTGGGGTCCGTGTCTACGAGCAGTACTTC. It translates to CSVAKASSIDIGVRVYEQYF.

The V and J genes are TRBV20-1 and TRBJ1-6; 9 nucleotides match TRBD1. The CDR3 loop spans 13 amino acids. V dropped 0 bases and J dropped 9; count of bases not matched to a gene: 0. Germline-derived CDR1 and CDR2 are DFQATT and SNEGSKA (reference sequence). The CDR3 is CSAREDRGSPLHF. In DNA, the CDR3 is TGCAGTGCTAGAGAGGACAGGGGTTCACCCCTCCACTTT.

This clonotype was picked up a small number of times. This chain uses TRBV6-1 with TRBJ2-5; TRBD2 aligns across 9 bases. CDR3 length: 14 amino acids. Per the germline V gene, CDR1 is MNHNS and CDR2 is SASEGT. The J segment lost 3 bases and the V segment lost 11 bases, leaving 10 bases of the junction unmatched. In DNA, the CDR3 is TGTGCCGGAACGGCGGCTAGCGGGAAAGAGACCCAGTACTTC. Its protein is CAGTAASGKETQYF.

The rearrangement joins TRBV5-1 to TRBJ1-6; 7 bases are a match to TRBD1. V lost 0 bases, J lost 10 bases, and 10 bases stayed unmatched. This CDR3 is 16 amino acids long. CDR1 and CDR2 (germline): SGHRS, YFSETQ. CDR3 bases: TGCGCCAGCAGCTTGGTGACAGGGTTAAAAGAATCACCCCTCCACTTT. Protein sequence: CASSLVTGLKESPLHF.

In DNA, the CDR3 is TGTGCCAGCAGCGGGGAGGTGGCGGGCTACACCTTC. It codes for CASSGEVAGYTF. The chain combines TRBV5-6 with TRBJ1-2, with D uncertain. V was clipped by 4 bases and J by 8 bases, with 12 bases between them. The length of the CDR3 is 12 residues. Germline V gene lookup returns CDR1 SGHDT and CDR2 YYEEEE.

Ten or more counts support this clonotype. The chain is built from TRBV2 and TRBJ1-2, with TRBD1 matching 10 bases. J lost 6 bases, V lost 5 bases, and 9 bases had no gene match. Germline values: CDR1 SNHLY, CDR2 FYNNEI. This CDR3 is 15 amino acids long. DNA for the CDR3: TGTGCCAGCAGTCCTTCGGGACAGGGGCAGGATGGCTACACCTTC. It codes for CASSPSGQGQDGYTF.